This TCR beta chain was captured in a study of long-term antiretroviral therapy in people with HIV (dated by TCRdb to between 2021 and 2024). Context from the whole study: Collection of the earliest samples took place about a decade ahead of the 2015 WHO recommendation for immediate ART, at a time when ART was typically delayed until CD4 counts fell. A retrospective serial study tested whether changes in peripheral blood TRB repertoire composition and diversity were associated with ART initiation and durable HIV suppression. No cross-contamination during QIAcube processing turned up in test extractions that ran a monoclonal T-cell line alongside some 34 polyclonal samples. A total of around 190 cryopreserved PBMC samples came from approximately 30 adults with confirmed HIV infection and were collected serially over a mean of approximately six years (range 1-12). Eleven of the 30 participants with HIV were female.

The immunoSEQ hsTCRB v3.0 assay was used at survey level resolution for TRB variable region sequencing. The target sequencing depth for TRB was about 40,000-55,000 T-cell genomes per sample. TRB libraries were pooled and sequenced on an Illumina MiSeq using a v3 150-cycle kit. From the authors' description of their analysis: Repertoire analysis was run in R within a reproducible Nextflow workflow that covered QC, data transformation and analysis. LymphoSeq2, an R package for exploring AIRR-Seq data, was used to implement the custom analyses. After excluding several samples that yielded fewer than 5000 total TRB sequences, 150 to 200 HIV repertoires remained for analysis. Among the 180 to 200 retained HIV repertoires, 55 to 65 were collected before ART initiation and 129 were collected after ART initiation. Repertoires were downsampled to 5000 TRB nucleotide sequences, with summary statistics averaged over 100 downsampling iterations. TRB sequences were retained for analysis only if CDR3 regions of at least seven amino acids were present. Diversity was measured with a Shannon entropy-derived clonality score and the Gini coefficient. In repertoire networks, the top 5000 CDR3 amino acid sequences were linked whenever an edit distance of one separated two sequences. Antigen specificity groups and MHC restriction were predicted for TRB CDR3 amino acid sequences with GLIPH2. To flag known associations with CMV, EBV, HIV or tissue antigens, CDR3 amino acid sequences were compared against VDJdb and McPAS-TCR. Pre-ART, post-ART and control groups were compared with Wilcoxon signed-rank tests and Holm-Bonferroni correction. The immuneACCESS repertoire file appears here via TCRdb, limited to in-frame rearrangements. These files lack a portion of the clones; in checked studies, under half of the deficit traces to unresolved V genes, and the cause of the others is not known. V and J calls and clone size follow that table, whereas D and trimming were derived from the DNA. The sample records around 20,000 clones, 90% to 95% of which are singletons. The ten largest clones add up to roughly 10% of the sample.

Participants were included only if at least one PBMC sample before ART initiation and at least two post-ART samples were available. All participants with HIV were treated in the United States of America. Before DNA extraction, cryopreserved samples containing 1-10 million PBMC were thawed and washed. At the time of the earliest PBMC sample, participants with HIV were aged between about 23 and 54 years. PBMC samples were contributed by each participant from 1-4 timepoints before ART initiation and 2-8 timepoints after ART initiation, with a median of 7 samples. For every participant, serial HIV viral load, CD4+ T-cell count, ART history and demographic data were obtained. Genomic DNA was extracted from unsorted PBMC with a Qiagen kit on a QIAcube, with processing performed in batches of 12 samples. With respect to this clone: The specificity of this receptor is unknown. Base qualities are not at hand, and no much larger clone is one base apart.

The study at large found these results: Since PBMC availability was limited, sequencing covered only the TCR beta chain, with no alpha chain pairing. Because pre-ART samples had limited cell numbers, profiling was done on unsorted PBMC rather than on sorted CD4+ and CD8+ T cells. CDR3 length ranges in HIV repertoires were narrower than in controls, and network structure suggested an antigen-experienced repertoire with only a slight naive shift after ART. Starting ART was linked to a significant rise in TRB diversity, yet even after long-term ART the diversity remained significantly lower than in transplant donor controls. Inferences about post-ART repertoire changes are limited because no data were available on ART adherence, viral resistance or therapy changes. The repertoire was dominated across all time points by expanded TRB clones identified before ART initiation, although this dominance was seen to fluctuate and to decrease in many PLHIV after ART. The samples were dated from the mid-2000s to the late 2010s, and the ART regimens that were used may be less effective than current ART regimens.

V is shortened by 9 bases, J by 0 bases, and the region joining them spans 17 bases. CDR1 and CDR2 are drawn from the germline V gene: SNHLY, FYNNEI. Taken from cysteine to phenylalanine, the CDR3 has 16 residues. Only the CDR3 DNA is retained, 48 bases long and in frame from the first base. This TCR was recovered from a man aged 45 to 65 with HIV. Sequencing used unsorted PBMCs, obtained 3 years after starting antiretroviral therapy. The rearrangement joined TRBV2 to TRBJ2-2; TRBD2 is possibly the D segment (7 matching bases). The CDR3 loop reads CASIMEGGTNTGELFF. In nucleotide form, the sequence is TGTGCCAGTATCATGGAGGGGGGGACGAACACCGGGGAGCTGTTTTTT.